The rows below give T cell receptor beta chains drawn from one sample of a study of blood T cell repertoires in COVID-19. Sequencing used immunoSEQ multiplex PCR; TCRdb keeps in-frame clones, though not all of them. The sample comprises approximately 31,000 clones, 90% to 95% of which are singletons, and under 4.5% rests with the top ten. The sample comprised peripheral blood. Source of these receptors: a man aged 55 to 70 with acute or convalescent COVID-19. Both conserved end residues are part of each CDR3. Each record gives: D gene, J gene, clone size, V gene, CDR3 DNA, CDR3 protein. A D gene is named only where the DNA matches it firmly. The listing skips clone size in some rows; elsewhere it reads once, few, many or a size class.

>TRBD1|TRBJ2-4|.|TRBV27
TGTGCCAGCAGTTTAAAGGGACAGGGGGCTAGCAAAAACATTCAGTACTTC
CASSLKGQGASKNIQYF
>.|TRBJ1-5|once|TRBV2
TGTGCCAGCAGTGAGGTCCGGGCCGGAGGGAATCAGCCCCAGCATTTT
CASSEVRAGGNQPQHF
>TRBD1|TRBJ2-1|.|TRBV27
TGTGCCAGCAGTTTATCGGGGGTTTTTTGGGGCCGGGACAGGGGCTACAATGAGCAGTTCTTC
CASSLSGVFWGRDRGYNEQFF
>.|TRBJ2-1|.|TRBV5-4
TGTGCCAGCAGCTTAGACTACGGCCCAAATGAGCAGTTCTTC
CASSLDYGPNEQFF
>.|TRBJ1-3|.|TRBV3-1/TRBV3-2
TGTGCCAGCAGCCAAGATGTAATCTCCGGAAACACCATATATTTT
CASSQDVISGNTIYF
>.|TRBJ2-3|few|TRBV24-1
TGTGCCACCAGTGACCCTGGTAGAGTCCAGGGGTCAGATACGCAGTATTTT
CATSDPGRVQGSDTQYF
>.|TRBJ2-5|.|TRBV6-2/TRBV6-3
TGTGCCAGCAGTTCAACAGGGATTCACCAAGAGACCCAGTACTTC
CASSSTGIHQETQYF
>.|TRBJ2-5|.|TRBV5-1
TGCGCCAGCAGCTTGTTAACAGTCAACCAAGAGACCCAGTACTTC
CASSLLTVNQETQYF
>.|TRBJ2-1|.|TRBV4-2
TGTGCCAGCAGCCTAGGAGGTCGGGGTGTCCCCAATGAGCAGTTCTTC
CASSLGGRGVPNEQFF
>.|TRBJ2-4|.|TRBV7-2
TGTGCCAGCAGCTTCCCGGACAGAGCCAAAAACATTCAGTACTTC
CASSFPDRAKNIQYF
>.|TRBJ2-1|.|TRBV11-1
TGTGCCAGCAGCAAAGGACTTATGGAGCAGTTCTTC
CASSKGLMEQFF
>.|TRBJ2-2|.|TRBV7-9
TGTGCCAGCAGCTTAGCGCGTCAGGGGATCAACACCGGGGAGCTGTTTTTT
CASSLARQGINTGELFF
>.|TRBJ1-5|.|TRBV19
TGTGCCAGTATCCGCACAGGGATTATCAATCAGCCCCAGCATTTT
CASIRTGIINQPQHF
>.|TRBJ1-1|.|TRBV6-5
TGTGCCAGCAGTTACTCATGGGCGCCGAATAACACTGAAGCTTTCTTT
CASSYSWAPNNTEAFF
>.|TRBJ1-6|.|TRBV5-5
TGTGCCAGCAGCTTCGGGGGGCCGTATAATTCACCCCTCCACTTT
CASSFGGPYNSPLHF
>TRBD1|TRBJ1-2|once|TRBV6-6
TGTGCCAGCAGTTTTAGACAGGGGGCTGGGGGCTACACCTTC
CASSFRQGAGGYTF
>TRBD2|TRBJ2-1|few|TRBV2
TGTGCCAGCAGTCCTAGCGGGAGCCATTACAATGAGCAGTTCTTC
CASSPSGSHYNEQFF
>.|TRBJ2-1|.|TRBV6-4
TGTGCCAGCAGTGACTCTAACGGGAAGGGCCATGAGCAGTTCTTC
CASSDSNGKGHEQFF
>TRBD1|TRBJ1-1|.|TRBV7-3
TGTGCCAGCAGCTTAGGTCCATGGACAGGGGGCAACACTGAAGCTTTCTTT
CASSLGPWTGGNTEAFF
>.|TRBJ1-2|.|TRBV7-6
TGTGGATTCGGGGGATCCAGCGGTAACTATGGCTACACCTTC
CGFGGSSGNYGYTF
>.|TRBJ2-1|.|TRBV5-1
TGCGCCAGCAGCTTGGGACAGGTCCCCAATGAGCAGTTCTTC
CASSLGQVPNEQFF
>.|TRBJ1-4|.|TRBV4-3
TGCGCCAGCAGCCAAGACATCGGGGGGGAAAAACTGTTTTTT
CASSQDIGGEKLFF
>.|TRBJ1-5|.|TRBV5-6
TGTGCCAGCAGCTTGGGGGGCCAGGGGATCTATAGCAATCAGCCCCAGCATTTT
CASSLGGQGIYSNQPQHF
>TRBD1|TRBJ2-3|.|TRBV24-1
TGTGCCGCGGGACAGGGACCCGCAGATACGCAGTATTTT
CAAGQGPADTQYF
>.|TRBJ2-3|.|TRBV4-3
TGCGCCAGCAGCCAGGACAGATTCACAGATACGCAGTATTTT
CASSQDRFTDTQYF
>.|TRBJ2-5|.|TRBV5-4
TGTGCCAGCAGCTTGTCAGCGACAGAAGAGACCCAGTACTTC
CASSLSATEETQYF
>.|TRBJ1-1|.|TRBV5-1
TGCGCCAGCAGCTCGGTTTGGGCCGCGCTGAACACTGAAGCTTTCTTT
CASSSVWAALNTEAFF
>TRBD1|TRBJ2-6|.|TRBV19
TGTGCCAGTACCGAGGGGGGCAGGGGGCTATCTGGGGCCAACGTCCTGACTTTC
CASTEGGRGLSGANVLTF
>TRBD2|TRBJ2-1|.|TRBV2
TGTGCCAGCAGCGTGACTAGCCGCTCCTACAATGAGCAGTTCTTC
CASSVTSRSYNEQFF
>TRBD1|TRBJ2-7|.|TRBV4-1
TGCGCCAGCAGCCAACCACTTATGGGACAGGGAGGAGAGCAGTACTTC
CASSQPLMGQGGEQYF
>TRBD1|TRBJ1-5|.|TRBV28
TGTGCCAGCAGTTACCCGGGGGGGACAGGGGGACAGCCCCAGCATTTT
CASSYPGGTGGQPQHF
>TRBD1|TRBJ2-1|once|TRBV24-1
TGTGCCACCAGTGATTTAACAGGGGGCAATGAGCAGTTCTTC
CATSDLTGGNEQFF